The following is a T cell receptor beta chain sequence with its context. Antigen specificity is unknown. The data stem from a study of OX40 agonist ivuxolimab in advanced cancers. Across the whole study: Three patients, one with hepatocellular carcinoma and two with cutaneous melanoma, achieved partial responses. General study findings and limits: Circulating CD4+ and CD8+ T cells showed clonal expansion by week 6 at 0.1 to 3.0 mg/kg.

Germline assignment: CDR1 SGHRS and CDR2 YFSETQ. CDR3 length: 13 residues. The trim removed 4 bases at V and 6 bases at J, leaving 6 bases unmatched. Clones were sequenced by immunoSEQ multiplex PCR, and TCRdb holds only the in-frame ones, with some missing. The sample has some 98,000 clones, around 85% seen once. The rearrangement uses TRBV5-1 and TRBJ2-7; 8 bases align to TRBD2. This clonotype was obtained from an adult with an advanced solid tumor such as melanoma, head and neck, liver or kidney cancer. The source was CD4+ or CD8+ T cells sorted from blood, collected in a trial of the OX40 agonist ivuxolimab. CDR3 in DNA: TGCGCCAGCAGCCTCCGGGGGGGTACCGAGCAGTACTTC. Translation gives CASSLRGGTEQYF.